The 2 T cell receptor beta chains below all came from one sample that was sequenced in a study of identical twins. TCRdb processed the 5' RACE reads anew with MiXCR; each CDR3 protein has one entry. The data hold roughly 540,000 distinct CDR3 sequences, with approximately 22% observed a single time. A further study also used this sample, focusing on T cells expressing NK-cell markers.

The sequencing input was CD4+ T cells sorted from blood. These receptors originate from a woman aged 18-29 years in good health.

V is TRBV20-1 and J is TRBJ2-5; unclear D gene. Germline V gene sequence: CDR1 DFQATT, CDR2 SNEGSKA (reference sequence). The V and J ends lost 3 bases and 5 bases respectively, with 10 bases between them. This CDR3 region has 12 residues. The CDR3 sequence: CSARVYLETQYF. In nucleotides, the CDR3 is TGCAGTGCTAGGGTCTACCTGGAGACCCAGTACTTC.

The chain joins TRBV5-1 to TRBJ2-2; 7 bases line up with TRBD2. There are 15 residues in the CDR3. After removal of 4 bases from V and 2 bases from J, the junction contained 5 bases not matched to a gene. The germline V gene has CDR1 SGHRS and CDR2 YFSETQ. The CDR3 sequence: CASSNLAENTGELFF. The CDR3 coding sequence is TGCGCCAGCAGCAACCTAGCGGAAAACACCGGGGAGCTGTTTTTT.